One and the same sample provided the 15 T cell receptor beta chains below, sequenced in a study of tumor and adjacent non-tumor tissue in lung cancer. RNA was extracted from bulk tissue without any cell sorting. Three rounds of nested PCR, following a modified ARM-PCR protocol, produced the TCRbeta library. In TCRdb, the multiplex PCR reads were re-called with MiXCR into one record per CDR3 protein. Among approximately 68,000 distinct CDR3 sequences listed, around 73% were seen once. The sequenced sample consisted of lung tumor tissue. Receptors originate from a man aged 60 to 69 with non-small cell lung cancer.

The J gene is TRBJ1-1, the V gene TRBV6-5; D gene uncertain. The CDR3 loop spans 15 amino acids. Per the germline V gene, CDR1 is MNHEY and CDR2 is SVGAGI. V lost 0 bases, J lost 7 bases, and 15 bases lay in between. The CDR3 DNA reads TGTGCCAGCAGTTACTCGAGAACTGGAGGAATTGAAGCTTTCTTT. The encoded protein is CASSYSRTGGIEAFF.

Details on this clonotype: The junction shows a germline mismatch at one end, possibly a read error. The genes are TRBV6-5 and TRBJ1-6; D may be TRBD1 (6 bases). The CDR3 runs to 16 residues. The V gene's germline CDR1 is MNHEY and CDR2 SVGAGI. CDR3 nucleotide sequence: TGTGTCAGCATTCCCAAGGGGGGGTCGTATAATTCACCCCTCCACTTT. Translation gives CVSIPKGGSYNSPLHF.

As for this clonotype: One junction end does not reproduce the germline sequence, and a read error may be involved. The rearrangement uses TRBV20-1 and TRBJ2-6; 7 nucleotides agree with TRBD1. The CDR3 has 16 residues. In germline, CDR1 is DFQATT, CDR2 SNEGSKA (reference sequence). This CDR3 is CTAETRGSSGANVLTF. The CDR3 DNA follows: TGCACTGCTGAGACCAGGGGGAGCTCTGGGGCCAACGTCCTGACTTTC.

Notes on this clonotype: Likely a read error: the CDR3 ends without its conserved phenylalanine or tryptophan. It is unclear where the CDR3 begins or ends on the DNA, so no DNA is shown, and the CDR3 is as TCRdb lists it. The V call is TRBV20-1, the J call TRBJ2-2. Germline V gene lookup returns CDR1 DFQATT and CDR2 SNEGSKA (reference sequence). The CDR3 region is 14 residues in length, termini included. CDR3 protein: CSARGDIGTGEVFS.

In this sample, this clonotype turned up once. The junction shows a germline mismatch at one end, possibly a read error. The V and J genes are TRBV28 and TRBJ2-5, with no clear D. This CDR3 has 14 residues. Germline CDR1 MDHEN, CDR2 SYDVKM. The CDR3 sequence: CASSISHSKDTQYF. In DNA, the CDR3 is TGTGCCAGCAGTATATCCCACAGCAAAGACACCCAGTACTTC.

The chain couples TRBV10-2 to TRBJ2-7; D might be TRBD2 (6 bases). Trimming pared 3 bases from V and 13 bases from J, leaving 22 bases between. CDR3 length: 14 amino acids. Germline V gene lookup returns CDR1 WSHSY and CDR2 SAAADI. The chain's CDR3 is CASSDGGNSYDHYF. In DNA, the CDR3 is TGCGCCAGCAGTGACGGAGGGAACTCCTACGATCATTACTTC.

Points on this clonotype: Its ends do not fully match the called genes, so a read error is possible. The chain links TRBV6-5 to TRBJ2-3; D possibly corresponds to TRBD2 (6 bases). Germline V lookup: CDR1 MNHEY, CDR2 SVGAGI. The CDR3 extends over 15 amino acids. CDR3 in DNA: TGTGCCAGCAGTCCCAGAGCGGGTGGTACAGATAAGCAGTATTTT. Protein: CASSPRAGGTDKQYF.

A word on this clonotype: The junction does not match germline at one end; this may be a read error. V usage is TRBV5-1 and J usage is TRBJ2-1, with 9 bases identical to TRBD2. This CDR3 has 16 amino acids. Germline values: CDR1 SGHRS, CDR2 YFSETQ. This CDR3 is CATSLPTSGVYNEQFF. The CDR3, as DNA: TGCGCCACCAGCCTGCCGACTAGCGGAGTCTACAATGAACAGTTCTTC.

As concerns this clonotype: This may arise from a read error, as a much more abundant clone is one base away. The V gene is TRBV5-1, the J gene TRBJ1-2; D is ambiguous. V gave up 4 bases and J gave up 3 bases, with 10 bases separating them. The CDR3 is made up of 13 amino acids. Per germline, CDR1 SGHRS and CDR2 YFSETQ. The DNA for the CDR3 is TGCGCCAGCAGCGCCGTGACGGACTATGGCTACACCTTC. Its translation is CASSAVTDYGYTF.

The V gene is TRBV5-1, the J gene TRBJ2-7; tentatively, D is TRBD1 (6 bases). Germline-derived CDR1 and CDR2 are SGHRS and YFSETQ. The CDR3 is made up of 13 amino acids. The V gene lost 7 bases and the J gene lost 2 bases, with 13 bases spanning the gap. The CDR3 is CASGIQGPYEQYF. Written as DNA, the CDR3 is TGCGCCAGCGGAATACAGGGTCCCTACGAGCAGTACTTC.

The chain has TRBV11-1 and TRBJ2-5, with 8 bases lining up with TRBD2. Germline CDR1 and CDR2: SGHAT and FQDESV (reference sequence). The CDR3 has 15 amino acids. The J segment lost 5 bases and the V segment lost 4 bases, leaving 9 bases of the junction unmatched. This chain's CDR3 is CASSSGLAVEETQYF. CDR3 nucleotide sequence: TGTGCCAGCAGCTCTGGACTAGCAGTGGAGGAGACCCAGTACTTC.

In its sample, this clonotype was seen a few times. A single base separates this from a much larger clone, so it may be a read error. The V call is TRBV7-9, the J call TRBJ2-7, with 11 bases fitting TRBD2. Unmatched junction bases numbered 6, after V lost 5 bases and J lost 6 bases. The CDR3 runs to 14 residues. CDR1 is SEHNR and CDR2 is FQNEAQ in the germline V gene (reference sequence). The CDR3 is CASSPSGRTGEQYF. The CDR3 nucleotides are TGTGCCAGCAGCCCTAGCGGGAGGACTGGCGAGCAGTACTTC.

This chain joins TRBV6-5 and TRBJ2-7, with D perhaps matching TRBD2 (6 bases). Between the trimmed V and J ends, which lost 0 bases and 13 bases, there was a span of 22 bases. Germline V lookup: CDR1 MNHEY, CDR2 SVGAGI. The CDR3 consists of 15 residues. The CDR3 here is CASSYSRREKAERYF. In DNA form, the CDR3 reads TGTGCCAGCAGTTACTCGAGACGGGAGAAGGCCGAGCGTTACTTC.

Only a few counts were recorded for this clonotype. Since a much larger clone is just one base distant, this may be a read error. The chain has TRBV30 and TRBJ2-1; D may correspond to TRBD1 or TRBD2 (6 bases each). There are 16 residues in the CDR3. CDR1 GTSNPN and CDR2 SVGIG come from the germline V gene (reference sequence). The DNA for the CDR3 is TGTACCTGGAGGTTCGGAGGGGGGCGCGGATGGAATGAGCAGTTCTTC. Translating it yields CTWRFGGGRGWNEQFF.

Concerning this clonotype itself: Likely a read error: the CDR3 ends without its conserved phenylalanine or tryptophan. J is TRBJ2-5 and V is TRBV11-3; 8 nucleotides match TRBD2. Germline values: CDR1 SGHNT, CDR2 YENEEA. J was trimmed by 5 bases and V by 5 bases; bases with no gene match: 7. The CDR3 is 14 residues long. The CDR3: CASSPSGPEETQYL. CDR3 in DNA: TGTGCCAGCAGCCCTAGCGGGCCCGAGGAGACCCAGTACTTA.